The T cell receptor (beta chain) described here comes from a study of OX40 agonist ivuxolimab in advanced cancers. TCRdb keeps only in-frame clones here, not all; method: immunoSEQ multiplex PCR. This repertoire shows 65,000 to 80,000 clones, 70% to 90% found once; its top ten account for about 1.9%. This clonotype originated in an adult with an advanced solid tumor such as melanoma, head and neck, liver or kidney cancer. The input for sequencing was CD4+ or CD8+ T cells sorted from blood, taken in a trial of the OX40 agonist ivuxolimab.

The CDR3 coding sequence is TGTGCCAGAAACCCGGCGGACAGGGCCAAAGAGACCCAGTACTTC. Its protein product is CARNPADRAKETQYF. The J gene is TRBJ2-5, the V gene TRBV7-5; whether TRBD1, the table's D call, matches the DNA was not checked. TRBV7-5 represents a pseudogene. The CDR3 is 15 residues long.